This T cell receptor beta chain was captured in a study of blood T cell repertoires in COVID-19. Study-wide background: The United States, Italy and Spain were the sources of the acute and convalescent COVID-19 samples. T cells, B-cell-depleted T cells, or PBMCs supplied cDNA or gDNA.

CDR1 is LNHDA and CDR2 is SQIVND in the germline V gene (reference sequence). Between the trimmed V and J ends, which lost 2 bases and 4 bases, there was a span of 5 bases. CDR3 length: 12 amino acids. Enrollment of patients from Seattle took place during active infection, with longitudinal follow-up. About this clone itself: Other DNA variants within this sample encode the same CDR3.

In the authors' workflow: From reference gene primer amplification, estimates of nucleated cell counts were derived. Method: immunoSEQ multiplex PCR; TCRdb's copy keeps in-frame clones and lacks some. That table furnishes V, J and clone size, whereas the DNA furnished D and trimming. This table has 400,000 to 450,000 clones, roughly 90% appearing once. The receptor was isolated from a woman in her thirties or forties with COVID-19, enrolled during active disease. This chain connects TRBV19 to TRBJ2-5; maybe TRBD2 (5 bases). The material sequenced was peripheral blood. In DNA, the CDR3 is TGTGCCAGTAGTATAAGCGGAGAGACCCAGTACTTC. Translated: CASSISGETQYF.